The T cell receptor (beta chain) under discussion was sequenced for a study of blood T cell repertoires in COVID-19. The protocol was immunoSEQ multiplex PCR, while the TCRdb copy is restricted to in-frame clones and leaves out a portion. The repertoire includes about 180,000 clones, more than 85% of them detected once, and 2.9% sits in the top ten. The germline V gene encodes CDR1 SGHNT and CDR2 YENEEA. With 5 bases removed from V and 0 bases from J, the gap between germline ends came to 13 bases. The CDR3 has 15 amino acids. This clonotype was obtained from a woman in her thirties with active or convalescent COVID-19. V and J are TRBV11-3 and TRBJ2-5; D possibly corresponds to TRBD2 (6 bases). The sequenced sample consisted of peripheral blood. CDR3 sequence reads: CASSLGGTHQETQYF. CDR3 nucleotide sequence: TGTGCCAGCAGCCTGGGTGGGACTCACCAAGAGACCCAGTACTTC.